This T cell receptor (beta chain) appears in the sequencing data of a study of T cell changes during pregnancy in multiple sclerosis (dated by TCRdb to about 2019). Broadly, across the study: The study examined how the T cell repertoire changed over the course of pregnancy in women with multiple sclerosis.

The germline V gene gives CDR1 as MGHRA and CDR2 as YSYEKL. The CDR3 runs 14 residues from the cysteine to the phenylalanine. CDR3 DNA is the only sequence kept; it has 42 bases, read in frame from the first base. After removal of 1 base from V and 3 bases from J, the junction retains 0 bases not matched to a gene. The library relied on the immunoSEQ multiplex PCR assay. TCRdb stores this immuneACCESS table with in-frame sequences only. Part of the clones is absent; in the studies checked, under half of the shortfall reflects unresolved V genes, and no reason is known for the rest. This sample gives approximately 83,000 clones in total; around 93% of them show up just once. The ten largest clones represent 2.2% of the sample. Concerning this clone: Its antigen target is currently unknown. It has no much larger one-base neighbor in the sample; base qualities were not kept.

The chain uses TRBV4-1 and TRBJ2-7; 10 central nucleotides agree with TRBD1. The source was peripheral blood, collected in the third trimester of pregnancy. This TCR was sampled from a female donor with multiple sclerosis, enrolled in a pregnancy study. CDR3 sequence: CASSQGDRGYEQYF. The DNA sequence is as follows: TGCGCCAGCAGCCAAGGGGACAGGGGCTACGAGCAGTACTTC.